This T cell receptor beta chain was sequenced in a study of neoadjuvant nivolumab and ipilimumab in lung cancer. Findings of the study overall: Resected-tumor TCR richness correlated positively with pretherapy blood richness. From pretherapy to surgery, tumor richness and clonality rose with dual therapy.

Germline CDR1 GTSNPN, CDR2 SVGIG (reference sequence). The CDR3 spans 13 residues. V lost 1 base, J lost 2 bases, and 0 bases stayed unmatched. Remarks on this clone: Its antigen is as yet unknown.

Generated by immunoSEQ multiplex PCR, the TCRdb table keeps only in-frame clones and is missing some. The sample yields roughly 14,000 clones, about two thirds seen once. The input for sequencing was peripheral blood, taken after neoadjuvant nivolumab, alone or with ipilimumab, at or shortly before surgery. The rearrangement uses TRBV30 and TRBJ2-7; 9 nucleotides agree with TRBD2. This clonotype originated in an adult with non-small cell lung cancer. The CDR3 DNA follows: TGTGCCTGGAGTGGACTAGCGGCCTACGAGCAGTACTTC. Its protein is CAWSGLAAYEQYF.